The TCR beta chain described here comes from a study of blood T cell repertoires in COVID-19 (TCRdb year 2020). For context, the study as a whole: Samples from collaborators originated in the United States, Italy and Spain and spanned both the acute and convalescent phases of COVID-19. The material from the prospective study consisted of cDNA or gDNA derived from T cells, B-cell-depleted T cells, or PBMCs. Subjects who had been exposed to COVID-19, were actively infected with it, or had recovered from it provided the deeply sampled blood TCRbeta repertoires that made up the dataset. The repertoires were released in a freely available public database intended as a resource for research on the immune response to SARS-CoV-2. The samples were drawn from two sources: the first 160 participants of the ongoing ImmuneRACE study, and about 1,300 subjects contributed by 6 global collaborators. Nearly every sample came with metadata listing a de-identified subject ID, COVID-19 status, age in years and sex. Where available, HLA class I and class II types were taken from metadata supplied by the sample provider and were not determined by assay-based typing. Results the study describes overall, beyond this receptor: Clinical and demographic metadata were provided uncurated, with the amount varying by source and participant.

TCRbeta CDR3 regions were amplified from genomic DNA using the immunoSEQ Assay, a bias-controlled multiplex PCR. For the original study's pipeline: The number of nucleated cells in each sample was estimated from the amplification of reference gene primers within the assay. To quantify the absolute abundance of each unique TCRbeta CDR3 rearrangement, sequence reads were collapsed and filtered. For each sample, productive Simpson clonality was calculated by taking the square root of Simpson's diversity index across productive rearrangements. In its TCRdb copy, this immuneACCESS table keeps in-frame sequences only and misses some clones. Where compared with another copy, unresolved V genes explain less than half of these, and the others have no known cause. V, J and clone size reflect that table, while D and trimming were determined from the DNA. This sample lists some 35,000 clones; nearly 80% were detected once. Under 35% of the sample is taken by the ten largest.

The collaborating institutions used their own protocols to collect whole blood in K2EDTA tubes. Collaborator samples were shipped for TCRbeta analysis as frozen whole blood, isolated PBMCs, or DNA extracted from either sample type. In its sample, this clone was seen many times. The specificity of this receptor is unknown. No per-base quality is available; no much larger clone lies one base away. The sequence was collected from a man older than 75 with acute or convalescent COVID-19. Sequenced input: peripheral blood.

The nucleotide sequence is TGTGCCAGCCGGGTATTGGACAGGATCCTCTATGGCTACACCTTC. It encodes CASRVLDRILYGYTF. This sequence uses TRBV7-9 and TRBJ1-2; TRBD1 aligns with 7 central bases. The cysteine opens and the phenylalanine closes a CDR3 of 15 amino acids. The entry retains the CDR3 DNA only, 45 bases that are in frame from base 1. Taken from the germline V gene (reference sequence), the CDR1 and CDR2 loops are SEHNR and FQNEAQ. For this chain, trimming is 8 bases at the V end and 4 bases at the J end, and the number of junction bases without a gene match is 13. The variable domain in full, with residues beyond the CDR3 obtained from the reference TRBV7-9 and TRBJ1-2 genes, is DTGVSQNPRHKITKRGQNVTFRCDPISEHNRLYWYRQTLGQGPEFLTYFQNEAQLEKSRLLSDRFSAERPKGSFSTLEIQRTEQGDSAMYLCASRVLDRILYGYTFGSGTRLTVV.